In its sample, the clone carrying this T cell receptor beta chain was seen a few times. Template switching added a universal primer site; cDNA carried unique molecular identifiers. TCRdb itself ran the 5' RACE reads through MiXCR, one entry per CDR3 protein. The table lists 1.5 million or so distinct CDR3 sequences, about 31% of them singletons. This specimen comes from a study of identical twins. Trimming pared 3 bases from V and 0 bases from J, leaving 10 bases between. The germline gives CDR1 KGHSH, CDR2 LQKENI. CDR3 length: 15 residues. The gene calls are TRBV18 and TRBJ2-3; D not resolved. The sample consisted of cord blood. This sequence originates from a newborn girl in good health. This CDR3 reads CASSPYRASTDTQYF. DNA of the CDR3: TGTGCCAGCTCACCCTACAGAGCTAGCACAGATACGCAGTATTTT.